The text below deals with one T cell receptor (beta chain). These data originate in a study of blood T cell repertoires in COVID-19. TCRdb's copy holds only in-frame clones and misses some; the assay was immunoSEQ multiplex PCR. The table has about 180,000 clones, about 83% seen once. V was shortened by 6 bases and J by 10 bases, with 19 bases between the two germline ends. CDR3 size: 14 residues. Per germline, CDR1 MDHEN and CDR2 SYDVKM. Source material: peripheral blood. The chain is built from TRBV28 and TRBJ2-1; TRBD1 is a possible D gene (5 bases). This clonotype was sampled from a person aged 70 to 85 with COVID-19, enrolled during active disease. Here the CDR3 reads CASSEPPQTGEQFF. The CDR3 coding sequence is TGTGCCAGCAGCGAGCCCCCCCAAACAGGCGAGCAGTTCTTC.